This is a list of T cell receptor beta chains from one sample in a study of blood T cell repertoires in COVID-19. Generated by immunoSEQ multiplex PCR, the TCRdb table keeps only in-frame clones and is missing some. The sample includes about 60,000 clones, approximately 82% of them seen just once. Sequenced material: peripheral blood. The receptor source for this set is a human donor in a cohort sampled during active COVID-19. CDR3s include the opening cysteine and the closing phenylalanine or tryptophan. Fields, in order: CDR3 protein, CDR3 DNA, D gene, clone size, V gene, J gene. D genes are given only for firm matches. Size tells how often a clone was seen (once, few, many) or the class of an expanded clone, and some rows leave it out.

CSARENNEQFF,TGCAGTGCTCGGGAGAACAATGAGCAGTTCTTC,NA,NA,TRBV20-1,TRBJ2-1
CASTSPGGNTIYF,TGTGCCAGCACCTCCCCAGGGGGAAACACCATATATTTT,NA,NA,TRBV27,TRBJ1-3
CASSLRDSSYEQYF,TGCGCCAGCAGCCTCCGGGACAGCTCCTACGAGCAGTACTTC,TRBD1,NA,TRBV4-1,TRBJ2-7
CASSLGWTGGLPGTEAFF,TGTGCCAGCAGCTTAGGGTGGACAGGGGGTCTCCCGGGCACTGAAGCTTTCTTT,TRBD1,NA,TRBV7-2,TRBJ1-1
CASSRGQGDGYTF,TGTGCCAGTAGTAGGGGACAGGGAGATGGCTACACCTTC,TRBD1,NA,TRBV19,TRBJ1-2
CASSPSSGEGTEAFF,TGTGCCAGCTCACCAAGTTCAGGGGAGGGCACTGAAGCTTTCTTT,NA,NA,TRBV18,TRBJ1-1
CATQGDEETQYF,TGTGCCACCCAGGGGGACGAAGAGACCCAGTACTTC,TRBD1,NA,TRBV24-1,TRBJ2-5
CASSLYETSKFF,TGTGCCAGCAGCTTGTACGAGACTAGCAAGTTCTTC,TRBD2,NA,TRBV5-8,TRBJ2-1
CASSLARTSGYNEQFF,TGTGCCAGCAGCTTAGCGCGGACTAGCGGCTACAATGAGCAGTTCTTC,TRBD2,NA,TRBV7-9,TRBJ2-1
CASSVGTDTQYF,TGTGCCAGCAGTGTCGGCACAGATACGCAGTATTTT,NA,NA,TRBV2,TRBJ2-3
CSVDVGDKTNIQYF,TGCAGCGTTGACGTAGGGGATAAGACAAACATTCAGTACTTC,NA,NA,TRBV29-1,TRBJ2-4
CASSGHDRVRNQPQHF,TGTGCCAGCAGTGGCCATGACAGGGTGAGGAATCAGCCCCAGCATTTT,TRBD1,once,TRBV6-1,TRBJ1-5
CASSRTSAQSSYNEQFF,TGCGCCAGCAGCCGAACTAGCGCGCAAAGCTCCTACAATGAGCAGTTCTTC,TRBD2,NA,TRBV5-1,TRBJ2-1
CASSLGTDSYNEQFF,TGCGCCAGCAGCTTGGGTACGGACAGCTACAATGAGCAGTTCTTC,NA,NA,TRBV5-1,TRBJ2-1
CSVAGQGMPQYF,TGCAGCGTCGCAGGACAGGGGATGCCCCAGTACTTC,TRBD1,NA,TRBV29-1,TRBJ2-5
CASAAGNQPQHF,TGTGCTAGTGCGGCAGGGAATCAGCCCCAGCATTTT,NA,NA,TRBV12-5,TRBJ1-5
CASSPTGVQETQYF,TGTGCCAGCAGCCCAACGGGAGTCCAAGAGACCCAGTACTTC,NA,NA,TRBV7-3,TRBJ2-5
CASSAQNREGEQYF,TGTGCCAGCAGCGCACAGAACAGGGAGGGCGAGCAGTACTTC,NA,NA,TRBV7-8,TRBJ2-7
CASSGTPQETQYF,TGCGCCAGCAGCGGGACACCCCAAGAGACCCAGTACTTC,NA,NA,TRBV5-1,TRBJ2-5
CASSSGNSGNSPLHF,TGTGCCAGCAGTTCCGGAAACAGTGGTAATTCACCCCTCCACTTT,NA,NA,TRBV7-9,TRBJ1-6
CATQGQGVSAEAFF,TGTGCCACCCAGGGACAGGGGGTGAGCGCTGAAGCTTTCTTT,TRBD1,NA,TRBV27,TRBJ1-1
CAWSVGQGAEAFF,TGTGCCTGGAGTGTCGGACAGGGGGCTGAAGCTTTCTTT,TRBD1,NA,TRBV30,TRBJ1-1
CASSLGRTGGPNTGELFF,TGCGCCAGCAGCTTGGGAAGGACAGGGGGGCCGAACACCGGGGAGCTGTTTTTT,TRBD1,NA,TRBV5-1,TRBJ2-2
CASSESSHEQYF,TGTGCCAGCAGTGAAAGTAGCCACGAGCAGTACTTC,NA,NA,TRBV2,TRBJ2-7
CASSQDDPGNNQPQHF,TGCGCCAGCAGCCAAGATGATCCGGGTAACAATCAGCCCCAGCATTTT,NA,few,TRBV4-1,TRBJ1-5
CASSSSGKSYNEQFF,TGTGCCAGCAGCTCTAGCGGAAAATCCTACAATGAGCAGTTCTTC,TRBD2,NA,TRBV7-9,TRBJ2-1
CASSLEGETQYF,TGTGCCAGCAGTTTGGAGGGGGAGACCCAGTACTTC,NA,NA,TRBV12-3/TRBV12-4,TRBJ2-5
CASSSGTSGRAGQFF,TGTGCCAGCAGCTCCGGGACTAGCGGGAGGGCCGGGCAGTTCTTC,TRBD2,NA,TRBV7-3,TRBJ2-1
CASSRDYFSYNEQFF,TGCGCCAGCAGCCGGGACTACTTCTCCTACAATGAGCAGTTCTTC,TRBD2,NA,TRBV5-1,TRBJ2-1
CASSMGLDEQFF,TGTGCCAGCAGTATGGGACTGGATGAGCAGTTCTTC,NA,NA,TRBV2,TRBJ2-1
CASSPPNVRLSYNEQFF,TGTGCCAGCTCACCACCGAATGTCAGACTGAGCTACAATGAGCAGTTCTTC,NA,NA,TRBV18,TRBJ2-1
CASSLQGFYGYTF,TGTGCCAGCAGTTTACAGGGATTCTATGGCTACACCTTC,NA,NA,TRBV12-3/TRBV12-4,TRBJ1-2
CASNTGTSPYEQYF,TGTGCCAGCAATACCGGGACTAGCCCGTACGAGCAGTACTTC,TRBD2,NA,TRBV2,TRBJ2-7
CASSSGSGGRSNYGYTF,TGTGCCAGCAGTTCCGGGTCAGGGGGGCGATCTAACTATGGCTACACCTTC,TRBD1,few,TRBV27,TRBJ1-2
CSASVGGRTNYGYTF,TGCAGTGCTAGTGTCGGGGGGCGAACTAACTATGGCTACACCTTC,NA,NA,TRBV20-1,TRBJ1-2
CASSYSNQETQYF,TGTGCCAGCAGTTACAGCAATCAAGAGACCCAGTACTTC,NA,NA,TRBV2,TRBJ2-5
CASRGLAGVRGEQYF,TGTGCCAGCAGAGGACTAGCGGGAGTAAGGGGTGAGCAGTACTTC,TRBD2,NA,TRBV6-5,TRBJ2-7
CASSLVASDEQFF,TGTGCCAGCAGCTTAGTAGCGTCGGATGAGCAGTTCTTC,NA,NA,TRBV7-8,TRBJ2-1
CASSDRGLFNEKLFF,TGTGCCAGCAGTGACAGGGGGCTATTTAATGAAAAACTGTTTTTT,TRBD1,NA,TRBV2,TRBJ1-4
CASSYSDRVGYEQYF,TGTGCCAGCAGTTACTCGGACAGGGTGGGCTACGAGCAGTACTTC,TRBD1,once,TRBV6-5,TRBJ2-7
CASSFDWYSTDTQYF,TGCGCCAGCAGCTTCGACTGGTATAGCACAGATACGCAGTATTTT,NA,NA,TRBV5-1,TRBJ2-3
CASSMGRTGNTIYF,TGTGCCAGTAGTATGGGGCGGACTGGAAACACCATATATTTT,NA,NA,TRBV19,TRBJ1-3
CASSLAGWRSYEQYF,TGTGCCAGCAGCTTAGCAGGGTGGAGGTCCTACGAGCAGTACTTC,NA,NA,TRBV7-8,TRBJ2-7
CASSHGTDPFYGYTF,TGTGCCAGCAGCCACGGGACAGATCCATTCTATGGCTACACCTTC,TRBD1,NA,TRBV5-8,TRBJ1-2
CASSPTGGPHGYTF,TGTGCCAGCAGCCCGACAGGGGGCCCTCATGGCTACACCTTC,TRBD1,NA,TRBV3-1/TRBV3-2,TRBJ1-2
CASSDGQGSYEQYF,TGTGCCAGCAGTGACGGACAGGGGTCCTACGAGCAGTACTTC,TRBD1,NA,TRBV28,TRBJ2-7
CASSPLGAPSGNTIYF,TGTGCCAGCAGTCCCCTGGGGGCCCCCTCTGGAAACACCATATATTTT,NA,NA,TRBV27,TRBJ1-3
CSASISGAPETQYF,TGCAGTGCTAGTATTAGCGGGGCGCCAGAGACCCAGTACTTC,TRBD2,NA,TRBV20-1,TRBJ2-5
CASRMGQGRGNEKLFF,TGTGCCAGCAGGATGGGTCAGGGCAGGGGCAATGAAAAACTGTTTTTT,NA,once,TRBV28,TRBJ1-4
CASSVRGGYEQYF,TGTGCCAGCAGCGTGCGGGGTGGCTACGAGCAGTACTTC,NA,NA,TRBV9,TRBJ2-7
CSVKAGGRNEQFF,TGCAGCGTGAAGGCAGGGGGAAGGAATGAGCAGTTCTTC,TRBD1,NA,TRBV29-1,TRBJ2-1
CASSQQGYGTDTQYF,TGTGCCAGCAGCCAACAGGGGTATGGCACAGATACGCAGTATTTT,NA,NA,TRBV3-1/TRBV3-2,TRBJ2-3
CSVGQVVSNTQYF,TGCAGCGTTGGACAGGTCGTCAGCAATACGCAGTATTTT,NA,NA,TRBV29-1,TRBJ2-3
CASSLKGGNQPQHF,TGTGCCAGCAGCCTTAAGGGGGGCAATCAGCCCCAGCATTTT,NA,NA,TRBV7-3,TRBJ1-5
CASRIAGGLTGELFF,TGTGCCAGCAGGATAGCGGGGGGACTAACCGGGGAGCTGTTTTTT,TRBD2,few,TRBV2,TRBJ2-2